This T cell receptor beta chain was captured in a study of T cell changes during pregnancy in multiple sclerosis. TCRdb keeps only in-frame clones here, not all; method: immunoSEQ multiplex PCR. The data show more than 45,000 clones, approximately 90% seen once. Germline CDR1 is SQVTM and CDR2 is ANQGSEA. The ends were cut back, 6 bases at V and 0 bases at J, with 12 bases in the middle. The CDR3 consists of 14 residues. This specimen was CD4+ T cells from peripheral blood mononuclear cells, taken after pregnancy. This chain connects TRBV29-1 to TRBJ1-5; a weak D match, TRBD1 (6 bases). The sequence derives from a female donor with multiple sclerosis, enrolled in a pregnancy study. In nucleotides, the CDR3 is TGCAGCGTCGGACAGACTAATAGCAATCAGCCCCAGCATTTT. Translating gives CSVGQTNSNQPQHF.